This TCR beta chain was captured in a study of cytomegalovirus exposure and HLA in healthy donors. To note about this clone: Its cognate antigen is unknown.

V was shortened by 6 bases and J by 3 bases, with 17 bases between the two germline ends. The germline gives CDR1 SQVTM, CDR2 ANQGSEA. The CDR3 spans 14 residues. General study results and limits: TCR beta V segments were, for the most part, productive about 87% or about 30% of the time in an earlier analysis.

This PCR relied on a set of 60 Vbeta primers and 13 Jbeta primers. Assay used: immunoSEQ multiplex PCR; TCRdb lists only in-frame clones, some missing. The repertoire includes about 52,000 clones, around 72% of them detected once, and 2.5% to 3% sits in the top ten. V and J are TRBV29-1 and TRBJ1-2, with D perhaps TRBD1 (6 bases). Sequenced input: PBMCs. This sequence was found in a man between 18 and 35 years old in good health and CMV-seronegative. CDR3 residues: CSVAGRDTDYGYTF. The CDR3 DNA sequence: TGCAGCGTAGCCGGCCGGGACACCGACTATGGCTACACCTTC.